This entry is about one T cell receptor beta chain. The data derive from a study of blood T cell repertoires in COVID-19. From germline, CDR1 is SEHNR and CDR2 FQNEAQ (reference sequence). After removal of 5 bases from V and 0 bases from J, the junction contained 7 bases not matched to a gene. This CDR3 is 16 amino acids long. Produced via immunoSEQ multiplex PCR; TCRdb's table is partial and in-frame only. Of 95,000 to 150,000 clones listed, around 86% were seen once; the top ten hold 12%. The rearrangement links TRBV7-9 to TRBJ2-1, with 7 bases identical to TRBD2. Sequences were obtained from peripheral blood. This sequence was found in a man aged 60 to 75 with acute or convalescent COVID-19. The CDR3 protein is CASSERAGSSYNEQFF. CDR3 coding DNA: TGTGCCAGCAGCGAAAGAGCGGGAAGCTCCTACAATGAGCAGTTCTTC.